This T cell receptor beta chain was recorded in a study of control samples from healthy donors and cancer patients. Using immunoSEQ multiplex PCR, the repertoire was profiled, and TCRdb retains in-frame clones only, with some absent. The table records over 150,000 clones, about 94% of them present only once. This clonotype originated in a man in his forties in good health. The sample taken for sequencing was blood.

The CDR3 region is CASTWTAGNTIYF. In nucleotides, the CDR3 is TGTGCCAGCACTTGGACGGCTGGAAACACCATATATTTT. The chain recombines TRBV2 with TRBJ1-3, with D hard to call. Germline-derived CDR1 and CDR2 are SNHLY and FYNNEI. Trimming removed 7 bases at V and 2 bases at J, with 9 bases between. The CDR3 has 13 amino acids.